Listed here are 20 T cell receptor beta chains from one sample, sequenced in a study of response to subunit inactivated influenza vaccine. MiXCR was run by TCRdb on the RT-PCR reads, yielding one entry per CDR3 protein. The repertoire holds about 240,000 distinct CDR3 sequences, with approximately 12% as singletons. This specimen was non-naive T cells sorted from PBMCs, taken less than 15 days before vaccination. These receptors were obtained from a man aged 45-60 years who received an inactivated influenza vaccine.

CDR3 amino acids: CASSPSYRANYGYTF. The DNA for the CDR3 is TGCGCCAGCAGCCCCTCCTACAGAGCTAACTATGGCTACACCTTC. The rearrangement joins TRBV5-1 to TRBJ1-2; the D is unclear. Between the trimmed V and J ends, which lost 4 bases and 0 bases, there was a span of 13 bases. The CDR3 extends over 15 amino acids. Germline CDR1 and CDR2: SGHRS and YFSETQ.

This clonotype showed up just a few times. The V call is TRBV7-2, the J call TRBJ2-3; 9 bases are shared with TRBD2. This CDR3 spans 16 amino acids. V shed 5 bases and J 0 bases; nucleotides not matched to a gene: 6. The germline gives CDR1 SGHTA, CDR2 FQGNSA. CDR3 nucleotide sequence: TGTGCCAGCAGCCCGACTAGCGGATCTAGCACAGATACGCAGTATTTT. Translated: CASSPTSGSSTDTQYF. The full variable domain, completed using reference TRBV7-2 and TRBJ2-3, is GAGVSQSPSNKVTEKGKDVELRCDPISGHTALYWYRQSLGQGLEFLIYFQGNSAPDKSGLPSDRFSAERTGGSVSTLTIQRTQQEDSAVYLCASSPTSGSSTDTQYFGPGTRLTVL.

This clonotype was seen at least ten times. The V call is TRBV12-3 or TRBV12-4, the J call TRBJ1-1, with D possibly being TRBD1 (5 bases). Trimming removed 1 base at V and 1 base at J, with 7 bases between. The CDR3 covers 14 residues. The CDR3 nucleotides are TGTGCCAGCAGTTTAGAGGGGCCGAACACTGAAGCTTTCTTT. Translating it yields CASSLEGPNTEAFF.

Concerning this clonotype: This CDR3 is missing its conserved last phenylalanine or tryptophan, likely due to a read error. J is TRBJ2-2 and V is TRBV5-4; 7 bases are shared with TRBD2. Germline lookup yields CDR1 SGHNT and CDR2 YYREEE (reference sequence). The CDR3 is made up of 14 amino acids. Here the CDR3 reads CASGLGLCGWELFC. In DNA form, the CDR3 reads TGTGCCAGCGGCTTGGGACTATGCGGCTGGGAGCTGTTTTGT.

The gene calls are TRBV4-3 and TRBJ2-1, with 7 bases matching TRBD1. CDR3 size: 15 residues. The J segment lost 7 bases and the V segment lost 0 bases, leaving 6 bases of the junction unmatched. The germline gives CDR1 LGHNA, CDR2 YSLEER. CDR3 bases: TGCGCCAGCAGCCAAGATTCTCACAGGGGTAATGAGCAGTTCTTC. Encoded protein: CASSQDSHRGNEQFF.

The chain's CDR3 is CASKGPISTDTQYF. As DNA, the CDR3 is TGTGCCAGCAAGGGGCCGATTAGCACAGATACGCAGTATTTT. The V call is TRBV7-9, the J call TRBJ2-3; TRBD1 is a possible D gene (5 bases). The length of the CDR3 is 14 residues. In germline, CDR1 is SEHNR, CDR2 FQNEAQ (reference sequence). Between the trimmed V and J ends, which lost 7 bases and 0 bases, there was a span of 11 bases. Supplemented by reference TRBV7-9 and TRBJ2-3, the full variable domain reads DTGVSQNPRHKITKRGQNVTFRCDPISEHNRLYWYRQTLGQGPEFLTYFQNEAQLEKSRLLSDRFSAERPKGSFSTLEIQRTEQGDSAMYLCASKGPISTDTQYFGPGTRLTVL.

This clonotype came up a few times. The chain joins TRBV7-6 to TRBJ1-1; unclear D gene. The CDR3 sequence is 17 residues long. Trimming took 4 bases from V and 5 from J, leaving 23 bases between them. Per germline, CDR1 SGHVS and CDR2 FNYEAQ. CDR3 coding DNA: TGTGCCAGCAGCTCAGGCCGAACCCGAACCAGCTGGACTGAAGCTTTCTTT. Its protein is CASSSGRTRTSWTEAFF.

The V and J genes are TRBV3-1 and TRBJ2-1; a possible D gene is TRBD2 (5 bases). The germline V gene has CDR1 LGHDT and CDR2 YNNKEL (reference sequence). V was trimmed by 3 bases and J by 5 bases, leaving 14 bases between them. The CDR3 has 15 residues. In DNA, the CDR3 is TGTGCCAGCAGCCAGCTAGGACTTTTCAACAATGAGCAGTTCTTC. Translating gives CASSQLGLFNNEQFF.

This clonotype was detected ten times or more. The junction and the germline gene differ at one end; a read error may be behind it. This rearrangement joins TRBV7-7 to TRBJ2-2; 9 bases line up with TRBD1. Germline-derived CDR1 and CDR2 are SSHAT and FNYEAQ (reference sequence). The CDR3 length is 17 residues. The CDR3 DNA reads TGTGCTAGCAGCTTAGCTCCCCCCGGGACAGGGAACGGGGAGCTGTTTTTT. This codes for CASSLAPPGTGNGELFF. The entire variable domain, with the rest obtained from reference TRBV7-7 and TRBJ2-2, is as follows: GAGVSQSPRYKVTKRGQDVTLRCDPISSHATLYWYQQALGQGPEFLTYFNYEAQPDKSGLPSDRFSAERPEGSISTLTIQRTEQRDSAMYRCASSLAPPGTGNGELFFGEGSRLTVL.

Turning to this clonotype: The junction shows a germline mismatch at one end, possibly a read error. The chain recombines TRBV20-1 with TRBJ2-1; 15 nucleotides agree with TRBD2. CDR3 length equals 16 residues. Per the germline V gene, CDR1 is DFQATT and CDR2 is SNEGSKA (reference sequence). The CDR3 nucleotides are TGCTGTGCTAGCCCCGGGACTAGCGGGGGGTCGGATGAGCAGTTCTTC. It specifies CCASPGTSGGSDEQFF.

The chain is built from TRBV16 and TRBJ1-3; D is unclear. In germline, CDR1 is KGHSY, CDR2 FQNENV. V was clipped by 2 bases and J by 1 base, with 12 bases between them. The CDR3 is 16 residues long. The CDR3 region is CASSQRNSRSGNTIYF. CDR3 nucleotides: TGTGCCAGCAGCCAAAGAAACAGCCGTTCTGGAAACACCATATATTTT.

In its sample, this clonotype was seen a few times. The CDR3 reads CASSYSPSAHVSYEQYF. CDR3 DNA sequence: TGTGCCAGCAGTTACTCCCCTAGCGCGCACGTCTCCTACGAGCAGTACTTC. The V gene is TRBV6-5, the J gene TRBJ2-7; TRBD2 might be the D (6 bases). V was shortened by 0 bases and J by 0 bases, with 15 bases between the two germline ends. Germline-derived CDR1 and CDR2 are MNHEY and SVGAGI. The CDR3 has 17 amino acids.

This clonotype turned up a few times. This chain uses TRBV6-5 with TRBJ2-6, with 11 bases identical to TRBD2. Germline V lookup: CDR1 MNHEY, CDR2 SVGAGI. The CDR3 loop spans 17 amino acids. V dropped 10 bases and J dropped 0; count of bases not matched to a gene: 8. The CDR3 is CATTLTSGVSGANVLTF. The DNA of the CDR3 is TGTGCCACCACGTTGACTAGCGGGGTCTCTGGGGCCAACGTCCTGACTTTC.

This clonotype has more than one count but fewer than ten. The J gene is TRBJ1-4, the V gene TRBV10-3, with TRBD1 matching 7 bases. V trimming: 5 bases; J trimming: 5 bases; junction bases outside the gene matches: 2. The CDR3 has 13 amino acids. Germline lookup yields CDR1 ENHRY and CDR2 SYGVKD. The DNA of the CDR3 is TGTGCCATCAGTCCGGGACAGAATGAAAAACTGTTTTTT. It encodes CAISPGQNEKLFF.

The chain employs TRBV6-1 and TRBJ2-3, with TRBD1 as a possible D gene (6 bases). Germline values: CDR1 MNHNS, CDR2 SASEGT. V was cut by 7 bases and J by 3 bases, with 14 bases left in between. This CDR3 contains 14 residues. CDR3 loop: CASTQRGGTDTQYF. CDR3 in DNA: TGTGCCAGCACCCAACGAGGGGGAACAGATACGCAGTATTTT.

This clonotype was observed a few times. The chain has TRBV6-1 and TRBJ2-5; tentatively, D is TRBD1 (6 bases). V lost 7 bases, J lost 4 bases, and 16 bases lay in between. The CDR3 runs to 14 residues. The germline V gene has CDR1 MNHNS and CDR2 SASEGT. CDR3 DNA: TGTGCCAGCACCCCAGACAGGTTCGGAGAGACCCAGTACTTC. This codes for CASTPDRFGETQYF.

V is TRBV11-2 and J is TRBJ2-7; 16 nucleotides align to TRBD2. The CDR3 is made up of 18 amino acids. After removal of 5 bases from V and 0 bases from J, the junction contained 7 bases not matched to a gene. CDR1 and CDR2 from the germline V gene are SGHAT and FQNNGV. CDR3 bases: TGTGCCAGCAGCATCCGCGGGACTAGCGGGAGGGCCTCCTACGAGCAGTACTTC. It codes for CASSIRGTSGRASYEQYF.

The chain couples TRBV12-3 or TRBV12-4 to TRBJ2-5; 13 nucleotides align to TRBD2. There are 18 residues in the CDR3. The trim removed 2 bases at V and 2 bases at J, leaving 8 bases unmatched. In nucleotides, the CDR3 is TGTGCCAGCAGTTTACGTACCGGGACTAGCGGGGTACAAGAGACCCAGTACTTC. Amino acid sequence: CASSLRTGTSGVQETQYF.

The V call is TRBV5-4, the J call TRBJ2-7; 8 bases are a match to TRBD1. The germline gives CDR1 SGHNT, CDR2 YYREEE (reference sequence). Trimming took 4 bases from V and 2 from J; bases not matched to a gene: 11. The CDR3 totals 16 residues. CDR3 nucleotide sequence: TGTGCCAGCAGCATGACGCCGGTGGACAGGGCCTACGAGCAGTACTTC. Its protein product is CASSMTPVDRAYEQYF.

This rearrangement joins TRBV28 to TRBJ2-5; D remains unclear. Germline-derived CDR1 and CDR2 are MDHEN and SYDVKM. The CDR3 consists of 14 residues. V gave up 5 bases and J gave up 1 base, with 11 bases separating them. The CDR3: CASSRPGRQETQYF. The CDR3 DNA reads TGTGCCAGCAGTCGACCCGGACGCCAAGAGACCCAGTACTTC.